One TCR beta chain is described in this entry. Its target is unknown. The source of the sample is a study of T cells in localized non-small cell lung cancer. TCRdb's copy holds only in-frame clones and misses some; the assay was immunoSEQ multiplex PCR. The top ten clones hold approximately 31% of a sample with some 30,000 clones, around 73% of them seen once. The CDR3 has 16 amino acids. J gave up 5 bases and V 3 bases, and 8 bases lay outside the gene matches. Germline-derived CDR1 and CDR2 are LNHDA and SQIVND (reference sequence). General observations from the study: Uninvolved neighboring lung showed the greatest T cell clonality, exceeding tumor. There were a median around 59 of the top 100 tumor clones appearing in adjacent lung. Density of T cells in blood, when higher, went with longer overall survival.

The sequencing here drew on peripheral blood, taken before any cancer treatment. This TCR was recovered from a male donor older than 55 with stage II squamous cell lung carcinoma. The V gene is TRBV19, the J gene TRBJ2-2, with TRBD2 matching 8 bases. CDR3: CASSIPAGVRTGELFF. CDR3 coding DNA: TGTGCCAGTAGTATTCCAGCGGGAGTAAGGACCGGGGAGCTGTTTTTT.